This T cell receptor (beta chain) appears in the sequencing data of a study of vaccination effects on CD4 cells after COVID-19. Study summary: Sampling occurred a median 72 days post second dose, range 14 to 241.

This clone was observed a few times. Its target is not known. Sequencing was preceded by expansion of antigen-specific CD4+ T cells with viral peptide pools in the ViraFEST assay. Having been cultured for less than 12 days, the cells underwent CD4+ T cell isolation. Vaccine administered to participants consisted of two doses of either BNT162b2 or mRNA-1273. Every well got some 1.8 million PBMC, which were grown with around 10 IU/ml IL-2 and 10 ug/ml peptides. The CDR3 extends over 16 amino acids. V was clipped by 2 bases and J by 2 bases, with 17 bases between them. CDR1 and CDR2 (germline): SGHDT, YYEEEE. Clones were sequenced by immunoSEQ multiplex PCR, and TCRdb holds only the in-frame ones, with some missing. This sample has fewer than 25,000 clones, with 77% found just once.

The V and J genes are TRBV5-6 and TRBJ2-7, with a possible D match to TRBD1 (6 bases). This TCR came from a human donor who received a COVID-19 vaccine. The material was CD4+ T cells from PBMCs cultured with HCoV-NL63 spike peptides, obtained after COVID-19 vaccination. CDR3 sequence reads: CASSLGSGQRPYEQYF. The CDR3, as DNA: TGTGCCAGCAGCTTAGGATCTGGACAGAGGCCCTACGAGCAGTACTTC. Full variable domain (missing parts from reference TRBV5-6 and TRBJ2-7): DAGVTQSPTHLIKTRGQQVTLRCSPKSGHDTVSWYQQALGQGPQFIFQYYEEEERQRGNFPDRFSGHQFPNYSSELNVNALLLGDSALYLCASSLGSGQRPYEQYFGPGTRLTVT.